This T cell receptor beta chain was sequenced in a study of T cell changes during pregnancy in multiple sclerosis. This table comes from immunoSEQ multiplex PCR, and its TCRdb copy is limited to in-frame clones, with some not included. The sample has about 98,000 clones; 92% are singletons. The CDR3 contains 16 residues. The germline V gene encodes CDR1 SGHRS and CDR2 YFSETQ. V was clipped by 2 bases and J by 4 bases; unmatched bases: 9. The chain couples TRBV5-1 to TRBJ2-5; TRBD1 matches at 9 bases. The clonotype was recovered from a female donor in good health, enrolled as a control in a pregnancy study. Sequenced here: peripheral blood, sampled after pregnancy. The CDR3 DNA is TGCGCCAGCAGCTTCGGACAGGGGTCGTTGATAGAGACCCAGTACTTC. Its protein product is CASSFGQGSLIETQYF. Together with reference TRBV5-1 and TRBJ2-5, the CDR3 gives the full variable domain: KAGVTQTPRYLIKTRGQQVTLSCSPISGHRSVSWYQQTPGQGLQFLFEYFSETQRNKGNFPGRFSGRQFSNSRSEMNVSTLELGDSALYLCASSFGQGSLIETQYFGPGTRLLVL.